One sample yielded the 7 T cell receptor beta chains listed below, sequenced in a study of shared clonotypes between healthy human individuals. Produced via immunoSEQ multiplex PCR; TCRdb's table is partial and in-frame only. The top ten clones hold over 0.12% of a sample with a few million clones, over 85% of them seen once. The specimen sequenced was naive CD4+ T cells sorted from blood. Subset here: CD45RA+ positively selected. The receptors originated from a man younger than 35 in good health.

The count of this clone is one. DNA for the CDR3: TGTGCCATCAGTGAGGACTGGACTAGCGGGGGTAATGAGCAGTTCTTC. This codes for CAISEDWTSGGNEQFF. This rearrangement joins TRBV10-3 to TRBJ2-1, with 13 nucleotides matching TRBD2. CDR3 length: 16 amino acids. Germline values: CDR1 ENHRY, CDR2 SYGVKD. V lost 2 bases, J lost 7 bases, and 5 bases stayed unmatched.

V gene TRBV7-2 combines with J gene TRBJ1-2, with 8 bases aligning to TRBD1. This CDR3 is 14 amino acids long. CDR1 is SGHTA and CDR2 is FQGNSA in the germline V gene. Germline trimming cut 5 bases from V and 1 base from J; bases unmatched to any gene: 3. Here the CDR3 reads CASSGQGVNYGYTF. The CDR3 nucleotides read TGTGCCAGCAGCGGACAGGGAGTTAACTATGGCTACACCTTC.

The chain combines TRBV11-2 with TRBJ1-6, with D possibly matching TRBD1 (6 bases). Germline V CDR1 and CDR2: SGHAT, FQNNGV. The CDR3 runs 14 residues. V gave up 1 base and J gave up 6 bases, with 7 bases separating them. The CDR3 here is CASSLGRGNSPLHF. In nucleotides, the CDR3 is TGTGCCAGCAGCTTAGGCAGGGGTAATTCACCCCTCCACTTT.

The chain recombines TRBV30 with TRBJ2-3; D is ambiguous. V shed 2 bases and J shed 0 bases, with 9 bases lying between them. The CDR3 sequence is 14 residues long. Germline V gene lookup returns CDR1 GTSNPN and CDR2 SVGIG (reference sequence). CDR3 residues: CAWSKGISTDTQYF. For the CDR3, the DNA is TGTGCCTGGAGTAAGGGTATTAGCACAGATACGCAGTATTTT.

This rearrangement joins TRBV27 to TRBJ2-7; no clear D gene. CDR1 is MNHEY and CDR2 is SMNVEV in the germline V gene (reference sequence). Deletions cut 4 bases from V and 6 bases from J, with 19 bases between. There are 15 residues in the CDR3. Here the CDR3 DNA reads TGTGCCAGCAGTTCACAAGACGCGGTGCGGAGCGAGCAGTACTTC. This gives the protein CASSSQDAVRSEQYF.

The chain has TRBV6-5 and TRBJ1-6; the D gene is possibly TRBD1 (5 bases). This CDR3 has 16 amino acids. V was pared by 2 bases and J by 7 bases, with 15 bases between. The germline V gene encodes CDR1 MNHEY and CDR2 SVGAGI. This chain's CDR3 is CASSYMTGEGNSPLHF. The CDR3, as DNA: TGTGCCAGCAGTTACATGACGGGGGAGGGGAATTCACCCCTCCACTTT.

The chain has TRBV19 and TRBJ2-1, with D maybe TRBD2 (6 bases). The CDR3 contains 17 residues. V lost 5 bases, J lost 7 bases, and 24 bases lay in between. CDR1 is LNHDA, CDR2 SQIVND, per germline (reference sequence). The CDR3 coding sequence is TGTGCCAGTAGTCCCGGGGTACGGGTGGGAGGAGGTAATGAGCAGTTCTTC. It encodes CASSPGVRVGGGNEQFF.